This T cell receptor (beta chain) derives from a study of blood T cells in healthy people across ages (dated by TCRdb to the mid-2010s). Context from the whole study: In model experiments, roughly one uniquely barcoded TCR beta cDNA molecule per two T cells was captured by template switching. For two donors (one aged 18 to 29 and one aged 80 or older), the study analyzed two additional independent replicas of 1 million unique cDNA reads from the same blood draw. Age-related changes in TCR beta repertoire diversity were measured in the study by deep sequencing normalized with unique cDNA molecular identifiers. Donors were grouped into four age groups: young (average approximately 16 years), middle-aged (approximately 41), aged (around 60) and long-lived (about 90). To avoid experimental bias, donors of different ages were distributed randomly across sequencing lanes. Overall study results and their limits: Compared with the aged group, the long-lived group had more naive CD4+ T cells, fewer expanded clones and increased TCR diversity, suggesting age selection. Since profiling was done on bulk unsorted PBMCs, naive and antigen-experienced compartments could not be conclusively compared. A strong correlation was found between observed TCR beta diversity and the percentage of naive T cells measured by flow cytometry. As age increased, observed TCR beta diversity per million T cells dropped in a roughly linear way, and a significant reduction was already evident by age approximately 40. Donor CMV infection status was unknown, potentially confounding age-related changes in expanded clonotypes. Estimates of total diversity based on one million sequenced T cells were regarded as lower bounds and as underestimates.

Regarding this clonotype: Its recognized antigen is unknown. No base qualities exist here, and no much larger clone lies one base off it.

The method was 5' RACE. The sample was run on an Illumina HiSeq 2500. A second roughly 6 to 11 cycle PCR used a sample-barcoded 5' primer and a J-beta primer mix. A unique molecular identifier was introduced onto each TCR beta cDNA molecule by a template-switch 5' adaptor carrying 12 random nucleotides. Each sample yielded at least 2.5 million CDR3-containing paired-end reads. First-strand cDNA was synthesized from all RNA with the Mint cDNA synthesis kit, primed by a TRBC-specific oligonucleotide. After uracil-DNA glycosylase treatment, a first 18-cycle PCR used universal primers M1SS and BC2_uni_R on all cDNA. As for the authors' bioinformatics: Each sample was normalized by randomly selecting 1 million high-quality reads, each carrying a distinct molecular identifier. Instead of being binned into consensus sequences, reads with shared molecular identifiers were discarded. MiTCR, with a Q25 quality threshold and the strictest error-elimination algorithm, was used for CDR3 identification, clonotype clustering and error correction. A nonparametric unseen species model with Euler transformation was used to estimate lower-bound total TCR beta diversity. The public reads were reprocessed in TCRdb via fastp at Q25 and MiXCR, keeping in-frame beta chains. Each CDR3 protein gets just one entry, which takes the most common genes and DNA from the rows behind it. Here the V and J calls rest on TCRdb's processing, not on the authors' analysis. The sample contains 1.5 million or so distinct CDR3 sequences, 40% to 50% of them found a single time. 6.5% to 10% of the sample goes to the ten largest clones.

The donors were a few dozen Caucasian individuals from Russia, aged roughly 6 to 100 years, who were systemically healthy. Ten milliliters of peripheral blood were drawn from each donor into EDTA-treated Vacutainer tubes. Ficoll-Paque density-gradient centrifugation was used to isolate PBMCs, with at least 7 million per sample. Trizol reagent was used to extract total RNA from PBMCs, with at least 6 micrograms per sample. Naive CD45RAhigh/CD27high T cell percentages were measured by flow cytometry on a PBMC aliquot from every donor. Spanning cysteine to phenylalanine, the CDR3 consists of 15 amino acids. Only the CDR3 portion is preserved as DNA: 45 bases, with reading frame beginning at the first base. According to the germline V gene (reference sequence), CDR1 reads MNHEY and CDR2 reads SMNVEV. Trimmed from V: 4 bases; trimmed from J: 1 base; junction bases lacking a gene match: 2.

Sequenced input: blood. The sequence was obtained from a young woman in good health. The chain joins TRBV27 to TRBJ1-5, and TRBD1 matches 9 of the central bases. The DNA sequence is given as TGTGCCAGCAGTTCCGGGACAGGGAGCAATCAGCCCCAGCATTTT. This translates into CASSSGTGSNQPQHF.